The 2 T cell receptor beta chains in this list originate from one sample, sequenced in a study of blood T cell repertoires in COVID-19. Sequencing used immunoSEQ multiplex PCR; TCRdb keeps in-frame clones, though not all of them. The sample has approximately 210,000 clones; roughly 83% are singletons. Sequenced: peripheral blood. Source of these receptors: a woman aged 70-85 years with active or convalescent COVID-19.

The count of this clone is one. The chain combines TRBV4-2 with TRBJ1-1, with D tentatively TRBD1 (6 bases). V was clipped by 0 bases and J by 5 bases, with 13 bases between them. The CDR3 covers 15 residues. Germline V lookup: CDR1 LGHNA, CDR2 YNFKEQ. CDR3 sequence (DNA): TGTGCCAGCAGCCAAGATCTAGGGGGACGGACTGAAGCTTTCTTT. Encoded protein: CASSQDLGGRTEAFF.

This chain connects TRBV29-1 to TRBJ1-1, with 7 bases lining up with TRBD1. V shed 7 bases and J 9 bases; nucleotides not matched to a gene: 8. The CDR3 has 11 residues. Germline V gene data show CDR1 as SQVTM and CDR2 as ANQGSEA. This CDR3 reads CSALTGEQAFF. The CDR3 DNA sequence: TGCAGCGCTCTTACAGGGGAACAAGCTTTCTTT.